This TCR beta chain was recovered during a study of neoadjuvant anti-PD-1 for oral cavity cancer. Study summary: Nivolumab at 3 mg/kg was mostly given biweekly, three to four doses, pre-surgery. Around day 43, patients without progression received a fourth nivolumab dose before surgery.

General study points: Only three patients per response group were TCR-analyzed; validation needed. Greater tumor shrinkage accompanied bigger post-treatment sizes of preexisting clones.

This clone was counted a single time. Its antigen is not known. TCRdb's copy holds only in-frame clones and misses some; the assay was immunoSEQ multiplex PCR. This sample yields approximately 16,000 clones, of which approximately 40% are seen a single time; around 40% belongs to the top ten. This CDR3 contains 13 residues. The V gene's germline CDR1 is MDHEN and CDR2 SYDVKM. The V end lost 6 bases, the J end lost 12 bases, and 17 bases lay between the germline ends. Specified time point: after neoadjuvant nivolumab, at surgical resection. Sequenced material: tumor tissue, taken after nivolumab (anti-PD-1) treatment. The source is a person between 35 and 79 years old with oral cavity squamous cell carcinoma. J is TRBJ1-4 and V is TRBV28, with D tentatively TRBD1 (5 bases). CDR3 loop: CASSLLPDRELFF. The CDR3 DNA sequence: TGTGCCAGCAGCCTCCTCCCCGACAGAGAACTGTTTTTT.